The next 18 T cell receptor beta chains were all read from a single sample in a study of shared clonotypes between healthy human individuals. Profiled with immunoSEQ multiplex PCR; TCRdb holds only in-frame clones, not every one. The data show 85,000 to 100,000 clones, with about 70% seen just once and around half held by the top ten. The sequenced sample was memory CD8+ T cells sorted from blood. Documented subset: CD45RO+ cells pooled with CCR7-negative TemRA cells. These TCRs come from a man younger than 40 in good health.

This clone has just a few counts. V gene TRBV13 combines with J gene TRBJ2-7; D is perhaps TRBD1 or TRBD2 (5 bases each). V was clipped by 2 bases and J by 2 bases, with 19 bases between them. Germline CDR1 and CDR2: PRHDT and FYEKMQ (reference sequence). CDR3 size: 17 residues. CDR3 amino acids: CASSLRVGTARTYEQYF. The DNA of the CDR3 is TGTGCCAGCAGCTTAAGGGTCGGGACGGCGCGCACCTACGAGCAGTACTTC.

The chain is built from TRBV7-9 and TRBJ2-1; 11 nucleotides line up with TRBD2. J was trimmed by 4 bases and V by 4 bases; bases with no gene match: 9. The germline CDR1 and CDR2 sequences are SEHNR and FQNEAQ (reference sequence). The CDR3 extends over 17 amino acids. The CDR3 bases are TGTGCCAGCAGCTCCCTTACTAGCGGGAGTAGGTACAATGAGCAGTTCTTC. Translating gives CASSSLTSGSRYNEQFF.

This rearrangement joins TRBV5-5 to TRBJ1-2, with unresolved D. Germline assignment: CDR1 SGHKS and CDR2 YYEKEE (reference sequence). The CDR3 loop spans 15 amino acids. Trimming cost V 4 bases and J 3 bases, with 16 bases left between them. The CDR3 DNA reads TGTGCCAGCAGCCTGTCCAACGCCCGGGACTATGGCTACACCTTC. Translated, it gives CASSLSNARDYGYTF.

CDR3 nucleotides: TGTGCCAGCAGCTCATACGTATGGTTGGGGGAGCTGTTTTTT. Translated: CASSSYVWLGELFF. The J gene is TRBJ2-2, the V gene TRBV28; D unclear. The CDR3 runs to 14 residues. Germline V gene data show CDR1 as MDHEN and CDR2 as SYDVKM. V gave up 6 bases and J gave up 8 bases, with 16 bases separating them.

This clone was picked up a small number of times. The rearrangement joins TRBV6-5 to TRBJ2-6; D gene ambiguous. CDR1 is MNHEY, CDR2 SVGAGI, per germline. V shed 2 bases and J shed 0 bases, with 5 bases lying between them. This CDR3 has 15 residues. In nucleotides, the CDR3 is TGTGCCAGCAGTTACGTGGTCTCTGGGGCCAACGTCCTGACTTTC. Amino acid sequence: CASSYVVSGANVLTF.

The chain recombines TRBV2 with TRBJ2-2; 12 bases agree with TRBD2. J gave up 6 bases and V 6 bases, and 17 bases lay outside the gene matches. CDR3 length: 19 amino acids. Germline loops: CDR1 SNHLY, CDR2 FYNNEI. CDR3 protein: CASRPLGIGLAGGPGELFF. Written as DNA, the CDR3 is TGTGCCAGCAGACCCCTCGGAATAGGGCTAGCGGGAGGGCCCGGGGAGCTGTTTTTT.

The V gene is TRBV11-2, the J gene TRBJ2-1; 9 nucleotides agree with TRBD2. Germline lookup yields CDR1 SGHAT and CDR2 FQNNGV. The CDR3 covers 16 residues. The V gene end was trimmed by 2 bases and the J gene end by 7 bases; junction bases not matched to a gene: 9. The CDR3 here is CASSLFPSGVFNEQFF. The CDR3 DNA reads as TGTGCCAGCAGCTTATTTCCTAGCGGGGTCTTTAATGAGCAGTTCTTC.

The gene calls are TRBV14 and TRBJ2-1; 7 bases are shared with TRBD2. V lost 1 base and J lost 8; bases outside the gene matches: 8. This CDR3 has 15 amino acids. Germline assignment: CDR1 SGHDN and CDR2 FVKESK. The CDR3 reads CASSQAGGSFDEQFF. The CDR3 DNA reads TGTGCCAGCAGCCAAGCTGGCGGGAGTTTCGATGAGCAGTTCTTC.

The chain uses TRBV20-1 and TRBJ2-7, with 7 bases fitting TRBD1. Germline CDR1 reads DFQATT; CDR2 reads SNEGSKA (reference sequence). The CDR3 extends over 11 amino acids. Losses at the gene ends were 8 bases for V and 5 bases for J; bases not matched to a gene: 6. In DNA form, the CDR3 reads TGCAGTATACAGGGGTCCCACGAGCAGTACTTC. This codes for CSIQGSHEQYF.

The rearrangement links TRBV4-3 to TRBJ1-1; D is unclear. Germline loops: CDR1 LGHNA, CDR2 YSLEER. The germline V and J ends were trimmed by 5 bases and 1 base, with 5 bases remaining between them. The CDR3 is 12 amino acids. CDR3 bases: TGCGCCAGCAGCTCAGGGAACACTGAAGCTTTCTTT. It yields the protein CASSSGNTEAFF.

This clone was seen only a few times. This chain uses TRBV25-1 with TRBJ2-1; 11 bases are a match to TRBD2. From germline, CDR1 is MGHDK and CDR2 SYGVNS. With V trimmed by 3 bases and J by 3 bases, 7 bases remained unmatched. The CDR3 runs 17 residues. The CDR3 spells CASSETGTSGNYNEQFF. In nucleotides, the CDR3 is TGTGCCAGCAGTGAGACCGGGACTAGCGGAAACTACAATGAGCAGTTCTTC.

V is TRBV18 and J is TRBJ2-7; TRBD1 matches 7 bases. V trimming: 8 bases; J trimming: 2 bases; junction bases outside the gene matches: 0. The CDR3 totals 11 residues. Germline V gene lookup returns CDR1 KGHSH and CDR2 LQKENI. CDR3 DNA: TGTGCCAGCCAGGGGGCCTACGAGCAGTACTTC. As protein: CASQGAYEQYF.

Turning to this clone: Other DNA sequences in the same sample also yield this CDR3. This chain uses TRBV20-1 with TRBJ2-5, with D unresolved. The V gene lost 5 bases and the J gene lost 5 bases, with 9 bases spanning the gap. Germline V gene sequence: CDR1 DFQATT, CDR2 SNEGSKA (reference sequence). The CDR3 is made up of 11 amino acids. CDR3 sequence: CSARKGETQYF. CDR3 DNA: TGCAGTGCTCGGAAGGGTGAGACCCAGTACTTC.

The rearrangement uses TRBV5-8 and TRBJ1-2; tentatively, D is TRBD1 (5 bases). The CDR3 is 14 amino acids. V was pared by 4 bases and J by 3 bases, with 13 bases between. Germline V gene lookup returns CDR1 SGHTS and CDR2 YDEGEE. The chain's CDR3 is CASSGGTGYYGYTF. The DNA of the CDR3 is TGTGCCAGCAGCGGAGGGACGGGATACTATGGCTACACCTTC.

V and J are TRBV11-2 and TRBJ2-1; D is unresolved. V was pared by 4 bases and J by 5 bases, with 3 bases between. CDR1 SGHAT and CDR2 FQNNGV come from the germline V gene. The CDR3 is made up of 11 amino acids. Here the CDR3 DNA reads TGTGCCAGCAGCTCGCACAATGAGCAGTTCTTC. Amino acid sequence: CASSSHNEQFF.

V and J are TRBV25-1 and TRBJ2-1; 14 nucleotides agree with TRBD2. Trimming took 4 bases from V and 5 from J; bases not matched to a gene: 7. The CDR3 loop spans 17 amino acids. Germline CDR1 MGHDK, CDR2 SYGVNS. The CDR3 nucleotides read TGTGCCAGCAGTGGGACCCCGGGACTAGCGGGAGACAATGAGCAGTTCTTC. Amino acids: CASSGTPGLAGDNEQFF.

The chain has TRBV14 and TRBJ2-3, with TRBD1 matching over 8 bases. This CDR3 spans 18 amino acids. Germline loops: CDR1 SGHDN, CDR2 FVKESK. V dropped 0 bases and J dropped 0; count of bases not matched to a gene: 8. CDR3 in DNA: TGTGCCAGCAGCCAAGATCGGGCAGGGGGCCTTAGCACAGATACGCAGTATTTT. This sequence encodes CASSQDRAGGLSTDTQYF.

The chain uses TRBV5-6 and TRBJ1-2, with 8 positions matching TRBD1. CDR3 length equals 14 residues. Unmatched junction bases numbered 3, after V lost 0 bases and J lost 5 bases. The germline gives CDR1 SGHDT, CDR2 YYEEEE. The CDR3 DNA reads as TGTGCCAGCAGCTTGGCCAGGGGGCAGTATGGCTACACCTTC. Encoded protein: CASSLARGQYGYTF.